This T cell receptor (beta chain) stems from a study of regulatory T cells in long-lasting Graves disease. This clonotype came up many times. The TCR beta library used iRepertoire HTBI primers with Arm-PCR amplification of CDR3. TCRdb recomputed calls from the multiplex PCR reads with MiXCR, one row per CDR3 protein. Here the sample spans 250,000 to 300,000 distinct CDR3 sequences, more than 15% being singletons. Stated time point: newly diagnosed GD, antithyroid drugs for less than 3 months. Scientists built the TCR library using RNA that was extracted from PBMCs. Deletions cut 0 bases from V and 3 bases from J, with 7 bases between. The CDR3 consists of 13 residues. Germline V gene lookup returns CDR1 SGHRS and CDR2 YFSETQ. The same sample was also used in a study of T cells in Graves' hyperthyroidism and ophthalmopathy.

The chain couples TRBV5-1 to TRBJ2-7; unclear D gene. This receptor was taken from a woman in her twenties or thirties with Graves disease. The sequences come from peripheral blood mononuclear cells (PBMCs), collected at new diagnosis, from a patient treated with antithyroid drugs. The CDR3 DNA follows: TGCGCCAGCAGCTTGGAGGCGGACTACGAGCAGTACTTC. It specifies CASSLEADYEQYF. The full variable domain, rest sourced from reference TRBV5-1 and TRBJ2-7, is KAGVTQTPRYLIKTRGQQVTLSCSPISGHRSVSWYQQTPGQGLQFLFEYFSETQRNKGNFPGRFSGRQFSNSRSEMNVSTLELGDSALYLCASSLEADYEQYFGPGTRLTVT.